The clone carrying this T cell receptor (beta chain) was counted once. The data were produced by immunoSEQ multiplex PCR, yet TCRdb's version contains in-frame clones alone and is incomplete. The sample has about 250,000 clones, 88% seen once. The data derive from a study of blood T cell repertoires in COVID-19. Study as a whole: From the United States, Italy and Spain came samples of acute and convalescent COVID-19.

V lost 1 base and J lost 1, with 11 bases in between. Germline lookup yields CDR1 SGDLS and CDR2 YYNGEE. The CDR3 is 15 residues long. Residents of around 24 US areas, aged roughly 18 to 89 years, made up the participants. Participants had their cohort set by participant-reported clinical history. Symptom resolution, clearance, or two negative PCRs marked the recovered donors of Cohort 3. This sequence joins TRBV9 and TRBJ1-1; perhaps TRBD1 as D (6 bases). The sequence was obtained from a woman aged 45-65 years who had recovered from COVID-19. The specimen was PBMCs or T cells enriched from blood (not recorded which). This CDR3 is CASSVLQGGNTEAFF. The CDR3 DNA reads TGTGCCAGCAGCGTATTACAGGGCGGGAACACTGAAGCTTTCTTT.